The present TCR beta chain was sequenced within a study of beta chain features in type 1 diabetes. Study-level results: In these data, an HLA type influence on TCRB rearrangement remained unresolved. Naive, central memory and regulatory TCRB repertoires appeared more similar among patients than healthy donors.

This CDR3 has 13 amino acids. Germline V CDR1 and CDR2: ENHRY, SYGVKD. The V end lost 7 bases, the J end lost 8 bases, and 17 bases lay between the germline ends. Sorting that relied on CD45RO/CCR7/CD25/CD127/CD95/CD27 yielded CD4+ naive, central memory, regulatory and stem cell-like memory cells. TCRB transcripts that were expressed got sequenced, as all of the isolated RNA had been reverse transcribed. Each sample of naive, central memory or regulatory T cells had, on average, around 4 million reads. Clones were sequenced by immunoSEQ multiplex PCR, and TCRdb holds only the in-frame ones, with some missing. The table shows roughly 330,000 clones, with approximately 9.9% occurring only once. This clone appeared a few times. What it binds is unknown.

The chain is built from TRBV10-3 and TRBJ1-2; D ambiguous. The source is a woman younger than 45 in good health. Sequenced sample: naive CD4+ T cells from blood. CDR3 loop: CAITPEASRGYTF. In DNA, the CDR3 is TGTGCCATCACTCCGGAGGCTTCGAGAGGCTACACCTTC.